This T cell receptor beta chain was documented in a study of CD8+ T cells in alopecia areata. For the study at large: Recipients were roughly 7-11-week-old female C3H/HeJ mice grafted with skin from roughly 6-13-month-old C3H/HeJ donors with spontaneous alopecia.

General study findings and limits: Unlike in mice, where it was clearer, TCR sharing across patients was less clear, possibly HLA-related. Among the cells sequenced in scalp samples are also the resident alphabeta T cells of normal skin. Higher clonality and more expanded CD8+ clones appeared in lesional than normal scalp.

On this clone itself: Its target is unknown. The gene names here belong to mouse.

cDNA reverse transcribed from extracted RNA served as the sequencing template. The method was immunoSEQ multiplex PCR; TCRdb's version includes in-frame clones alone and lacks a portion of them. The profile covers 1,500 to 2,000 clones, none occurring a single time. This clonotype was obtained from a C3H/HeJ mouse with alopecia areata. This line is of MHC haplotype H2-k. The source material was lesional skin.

CDR3 loop: CASGEGGLDSDYTF. CDR3 DNA (partial): TGTGCCAGCGGTGAGGGGGGGCTTGACTCC. V gene TRBV13-2 combines with J gene TRBJ1-2; TRBD1 might be the D (6 bases). The sequence runs out 4 residues before the end of the CDR3; the remainder is reconstructed from the germline J gene. The CDR3 has 14 amino acids. Trimming stripped 2 bases from V and 3 bases from J, with 11 bases between. Germline-derived CDR1 and CDR2 are NNHNN and SYGAGS (reference sequence).